The 21 T cell receptor beta chains presented below share a single source sample, sequenced in a study of T cells after somatic rescue of genetic block. The table came from immunoSEQ multiplex PCR; TCRdb's copy has only in-frame clones and leaves some out. Seen here are roughly 58,000 clones, around 96% observed once, and the top ten hold more than 0.075%. Sequencing was carried out using peripheral blood mononuclear cells (PBMCs). All receptors come from a child younger than two.

This clone was seen a few times. The chain carries TRBV7-9 and TRBJ1-2; no reliable D call. CDR1 and CDR2 (germline): SEHNR, FQNEAQ (reference sequence). The length of the CDR3 is 15 residues. Trimming took off 8 bases at V and 5 bases at J, with 21 bases between the two ends. CDR3 in amino acids: CASAPQVRARYGYTF. DNA of the CDR3: TGTGCCAGCGCCCCTCAGGTACGCGCGAGGTATGGCTACACCTTC.

The V call is TRBV27, the J call TRBJ2-2, with 11 bases aligning to TRBD2. The CDR3 spans 15 residues. V was pared by 6 bases and J by 5 bases, with 5 bases of the junction left unmatched. The germline V gene has CDR1 MNHEY and CDR2 SMNVEV (reference sequence). The CDR3 spells CASRIGTSGTGELFF. CDR3 in DNA: TGTGCCAGCAGAATCGGGACTAGCGGAACCGGGGAGCTGTTTTTT.

The chain combines TRBV29-1 with TRBJ1-2; possibly TRBD1 for D (5 bases). V lost 5 bases, J lost 8 bases, and 15 bases lay in between. The CDR3 spans 12 residues. CDR1 and CDR2 from the germline V gene are SQVTM and ANQGSEA. The CDR3 is CSVPQGWYGYTF. The CDR3 bases are TGCAGCGTTCCCCAGGGATGGTACGGCTACACCTTC.

This clone came up once. The chain employs TRBV4-1 and TRBJ2-7; TRBD2 might be the D (5 bases). The CDR3 has 15 amino acids. Germline V lookup: CDR1 MGHRA, CDR2 YSYEKL. V was pared by 4 bases and J by 7 bases, with 20 bases between. CDR3 coding DNA: TGCGCCAGCAGCCCCCTAATGGGAGTAGTAAAAGAGCAGTACTTC. Amino acids: CASSPLMGVVKEQYF.

The CDR3 region is CASQWADNTEAFF. The CDR3, as DNA: TGTGCCAGCCAATGGGCGGATAACACTGAAGCTTTCTTT. V gene TRBV27 combines with J gene TRBJ1-1; D gene unclear. From germline, CDR1 is MNHEY and CDR2 SMNVEV (reference sequence). The CDR3 is made up of 13 amino acids. Deletions cut 8 bases from V and 2 bases from J, with 12 bases between.

The CDR3 spells CASRVLAGGPHEQFF. In nucleotides, the CDR3 is TGTGCCAGCAGGGTACTAGCGGGAGGGCCGCATGAGCAGTTCTTC. This chain joins TRBV2 and TRBJ2-1; TRBD2 aligns across 13 bases. CDR1 SNHLY and CDR2 FYNNEI come from the germline V gene. Unmatched junction bases numbered 7, after V lost 6 bases and J lost 8 bases. The CDR3 is made up of 15 amino acids.

In DNA, the CDR3 is TGCGCCAGCAGCTTGGCCAGGAGACGGGTTGATACGCAGTATTTT. It specifies CASSLARRRVDTQYF. This chain connects TRBV5-1 to TRBJ2-3; D ambiguous. CDR1 and CDR2 from the germline V gene are SGHRS and YFSETQ. CDR3 length: 15 residues. Trimming cost V 0 bases and J 6 bases, with 14 bases left between them.

This chain links TRBV4-3 with TRBJ2-7; D might be TRBD2 (6 bases). The CDR3 consists of 15 residues. CDR1 and CDR2 (germline): LGHNA, YSLEER. V lost 6 bases to trimming and J lost 0 bases, with 15 bases between them. CDR3 bases: TGCGCCAGCAGTCCTTGGCGGGACCACTCCTACGAGCAGTACTTC. It specifies CASSPWRDHSYEQYF.

V usage is TRBV5-1 and J usage is TRBJ2-3; D is possibly TRBD2 (5 bases). This CDR3 has 13 amino acids. Germline CDR1 reads SGHRS; CDR2 reads YFSETQ. Trimming pared 0 bases from V and 5 bases from J, leaving 7 bases between. The CDR3 loop is CASSLGTLDTQYF. For the CDR3, the DNA is TGCGCCAGCAGCTTGGGGACTCTAGATACGCAGTATTTT. The full variable domain, its missing parts supplied by reference TRBV5-1 and TRBJ2-3, is KAGVTQTPRYLIKTRGQQVTLSCSPISGHRSVSWYQQTPGQGLQFLFEYFSETQRNKGNFPGRFSGRQFSNSRSEMNVSTLELGDSALYLCASSLGTLDTQYFGPGTRLTVL.

This chain links TRBV6-1 with TRBJ2-3; no clear D gene. The length of the CDR3 is 15 residues. Germline CDR1 MNHNS, CDR2 SASEGT. Trimming took 2 bases from V and 0 from J, leaving 9 bases between them. The CDR3 nucleotides are TGTGCCAGCAGTGAAACTGGGTTTAGCACAGATACGCAGTATTTT. It is translated as CASSETGFSTDTQYF.

The chain employs TRBV2 and TRBJ1-4, with 11 positions matching TRBD1. Germline assignment: CDR1 SNHLY and CDR2 FYNNEI. The junction had 0 bases not matched to a gene; V was cut back by 4 bases and J by 2 bases. This CDR3 region has 15 residues. The CDR3 region is CASSGDRGTNEKLFF. In nucleotides, the CDR3 is TGTGCCAGCAGTGGGGACAGGGGGACTAATGAAAAACTGTTTTTT.

The CDR3 bases are TGTGCCAGCAGCACCTCTAGGAGAACTAATGAAAAACTGTTTTTT. Its translation: CASSTSRRTNEKLFF. The rearrangement links TRBV7-2 to TRBJ1-4; no definite D call. V lost 5 bases and J lost 1, with 11 bases in between. CDR1 is SGHTA and CDR2 is FQGNSA in the germline V gene. CDR3 length: 15 residues.

This chain joins TRBV19 and TRBJ1-5; D unclear. V shed 1 base and J shed 1 base, with 8 bases lying between them. This CDR3 is built from 15 residues. Germline V lookup: CDR1 LNHDA, CDR2 SQIVND (reference sequence). CDR3 nucleotide sequence: TGTGCCAGTAGTATAGCGGCGGTAAGCAATCAGCCCCAGCATTTT. Amino acid sequence: CASSIAAVSNQPQHF.

The rearrangement uses TRBV7-9 and TRBJ2-2; possible D gene TRBD1, 6 bases. This CDR3 region has 18 residues. Trimming removed 0 bases from V and 2 bases from J, with 16 bases in between. Per germline, CDR1 SEHNR and CDR2 FQNEAQ (reference sequence). The CDR3 protein is CASSLALIAQGNTGELFF. CDR3 nucleotide sequence: TGTGCCAGCAGCTTAGCGCTAATTGCACAGGGTAACACCGGGGAGCTGTTTTTT.

The V call is TRBV7-8, the J call TRBJ2-2; possibly TRBD2 for D (5 bases). V lost 5 bases to trimming and J lost 4 bases, with 14 bases between them. From germline, CDR1 is SGHVS and CDR2 FQNEAQ. The CDR3 extends over 15 amino acids. In DNA form, the CDR3 reads TGTGCCAGCAGCCCCCTGGTGCGGGCCACCGGGGAGCTGTTTTTT. Translation: CASSPLVRATGELFF.

The CDR3 coding sequence is TGCGCCAGCAGCCCAGGGAGCCTGAACACTGAAGCTTTCTTT. Residues: CASSPGSLNTEAFF. The chain links TRBV5-1 to TRBJ1-1; D perhaps matches TRBD1 (5 bases). The V and J ends lost 4 bases and 0 bases respectively, with 10 bases between them. The CDR3 spans 14 residues. Germline CDR1 reads SGHRS; CDR2 reads YFSETQ.

This chain joins TRBV2 and TRBJ2-3; no clear D. Germline CDR1 SNHLY, CDR2 FYNNEI. V was cut by 5 bases and J by 6 bases, with 9 bases left in between. The CDR3 length is 12 residues. The CDR3 protein is CASSRLLDTQYF. The CDR3 DNA reads TGTGCCAGCAGTAGACTGTTGGATACGCAGTATTTT.

V usage is TRBV7-2 and J usage is TRBJ2-3; D unresolved. The germline V gene has CDR1 SGHTA and CDR2 FQGNSA. The germline V and J ends were trimmed by 3 bases and 5 bases, with 15 bases remaining between them. The CDR3 consists of 15 residues. The CDR3 reads CASSFLVELVDTQYF. CDR3 coding DNA: TGTGCCAGCAGCTTCTTGGTGGAGTTGGTAGATACGCAGTATTTT.

J is TRBJ2-5 and V is TRBV4-1, with 10 nucleotides matching TRBD2. The CDR3 contains 16 residues. Germline-derived CDR1 and CDR2 are MGHRA and YSYEKL. The J segment lost 3 bases and the V segment lost 1 base, leaving 5 bases of the junction unmatched. CDR3 DNA sequence: TGCGCCAGCAGCCAAGGTTCGAGCGGGAGGGAAGAGACCCAGTACTTC. Its protein product is CASSQGSSGREETQYF.

CDR3 coding DNA: TGTGCCAGCAGTTCCGCCACAGATACGCAGTATTTT. Its translation is CASSSATDTQYF. This chain joins TRBV27 and TRBJ2-3; D not certain. Trimming took off 4 bases at V and 2 bases at J, with 4 bases between the two ends. This CDR3 is built from 12 residues. Germline CDR1 is MNHEY and CDR2 is SMNVEV (reference sequence).

The V gene is TRBV5-1, the J gene TRBJ2-5, with D uncertain. Looked up from germline, CDR1 is SGHRS and CDR2 is YFSETQ. The CDR3 sequence is 14 residues long. Trimming removed 2 bases at V and 5 bases at J, with 13 bases between. The CDR3 loop is CASSLAQLTETQYF. The CDR3, as DNA: TGCGCCAGCAGCTTAGCACAGCTAACGGAGACCCAGTACTTC.